These 21 T cell receptor beta chains were sequenced from one sample in a study of identical twins. TCRdb reprocessed the 5' RACE reads via MiXCR and lists one record per CDR3 protein. The profile shows roughly 1.6 million distinct CDR3 sequences, 32% of them singletons. Input material: cord blood. The receptors were gathered from a newborn girl in good health.

This chain uses TRBV7-8 with TRBJ2-7; no definite D call. The J call may be incorrect, as the DNA end agrees better with TRBJ2-4. Germline V gene sequence: CDR1 SGHVS, CDR2 FQNEAQ. This CDR3 has 14 amino acids. The CDR3 loop is CASSPLPAVDIQYF. CDR3 sequence (DNA): TGTGCCAGCAGCCCTTTGCCGGCGGTGGACATTCAGTACTTC.

The chain is built from TRBV24-1 and TRBJ2-5; 10 bases line up with TRBD1. J lost 3 bases, V lost 1 base, and 4 bases had no gene match. CDR3 length equals 16 residues. CDR1 is KGHDR and CDR2 is SFDVKD in the germline V gene. For the CDR3, the DNA is TGTGCCACCAGTGATTTCCCCGGGACAGGGGAAGAGACCCAGTACTTC. Its translation: CATSDFPGTGEETQYF.

In the case of this clonotype: It may be a read error: a sequence one base away is much more abundant. The CDR3 loop is CASSQTYQETQFF. The CDR3 nucleotides read TGCGCCAGCAGCCAGACGTACCAAGAGACCCAGTTCTTC. V and J are TRBV5-1 and TRBJ2-5; no clear D. The DNA end favors TRBJ2-1, so the J call may be wrong. The CDR3 totals 13 residues. CDR1 and CDR2 (germline): SGHRS, YFSETQ.

This clonotype occurred a few times. The rearrangement links TRBV3-1 to TRBJ2-7, with 10 bases lining up with TRBD2. The J segment lost 2 bases and the V segment lost 4 bases, leaving 8 bases of the junction unmatched. The length of the CDR3 is 16 residues. Germline V lookup: CDR1 LGHDT, CDR2 YNNKEL (reference sequence). The CDR3 DNA is TGTGCCAGCAGCCCCGGGCGACTAGCGGGCCCCTACGAGCAGTACTTC. Encoded protein: CASSPGRLAGPYEQYF.

This clonotype showed up just a few times. This chain links TRBV5-1 with TRBJ2-7, with D maybe TRBD2 (5 bases). V shed 4 bases and J shed 9 bases, with 17 bases lying between them. This CDR3 spans 13 amino acids. The germline V gene encodes CDR1 SGHRS and CDR2 YFSETQ. Here the CDR3 reads CASSEVRAGRQYF. In nucleotides, the CDR3 is TGCGCCAGCAGCGAAGTCCGGGCGGGTCGGCAGTACTTC.

Ten or more counts support this clonotype. The chain links TRBV20-1 to TRBJ1-2, with 7 bases lining up with TRBD1. Germline assignment: CDR1 DFQATT and CDR2 SNEGSKA (reference sequence). J gave up 4 bases and V 7 bases, and 6 bases lay outside the gene matches. This CDR3 spans 12 amino acids. CDR3: CSVTAGGYGYTF. The CDR3 DNA reads TGCAGTGTTACCGCAGGGGGCTATGGCTACACCTTC.

This chain links TRBV6-6 with TRBJ2-5; 9 positions match TRBD2. V lost 0 bases and J lost 4; bases outside the gene matches: 9. This CDR3 spans 17 amino acids. CDR1 is MNHNY and CDR2 is SVGAGI in the germline V gene (reference sequence). CDR3 nucleotides: TGTGCCAGCAGTTACTCGAGGCTAGCGGGATCGGGAGAGACCCAGTACTTC. It yields the protein CASSYSRLAGSGETQYF.

The V call is TRBV21-1, the J call TRBJ2-5; the table's D call, TRBD1, has no DNA check behind it. TRBV21-1 is assigned pseudogene status. The CDR3 totals 14 residues. CDR3 nucleotides: TGTGCCAGCAGCTCAAGGGGGGAGAGGAATGAGCAGTACTTC. Protein: CASSSRGERNEQYF.

The CDR3 DNA reads as TGCAGTGCCAATCCAGGACTAGCCCCACGGTACGAGCAGTACTTC. It yields the protein CSANPGLAPRYEQYF. This chain joins TRBV20-1 and TRBJ2-7; 8 bases are shared with TRBD2. V trimming: 6 bases; J trimming: 4 bases; junction bases outside the gene matches: 14. The CDR3 runs to 15 residues. Per the germline V gene, CDR1 is DFQATT and CDR2 is SNEGSKA (reference sequence).

The chain uses TRBV5-1 and TRBJ2-7; maybe TRBD2 (6 bases). The CDR3 is made up of 14 amino acids. Trimming took 0 bases from V and 4 from J, leaving 11 bases between them. The germline CDR1 and CDR2 sequences are SGHRS and YFSETQ. CDR3 loop: CASSLATGRYEQYF. CDR3 nucleotide sequence: TGCGCCAGCAGCTTGGCCACGGGGAGGTACGAGCAGTACTTC.

This clonotype was seen only a few times. The chain recombines TRBV5-6 with TRBJ1-2, with D possibly matching TRBD1 (5 bases). The CDR3 extends over 11 amino acids. The V gene's germline CDR1 is SGHDT and CDR2 YYEEEE. Trimming shortened V by 0 bases and J by 12 bases, and 9 bases separated the two germline ends. The CDR3: CASSLARVDTF. Written as DNA, the CDR3 is TGTGCCAGCAGCTTGGCCAGGGTAGACACCTTC.

The sample holds a few counts of this clonotype. The CDR3 DNA reads as TGTGCCAGTAGCCCGGACAGGGGAGTGGCAGATACGCAGTATTTT. Translating it yields CASSPDRGVADTQYF. The V call is TRBV19, the J call TRBJ2-3, with TRBD1 matching over 9 bases. Germline values: CDR1 LNHDA, CDR2 SQIVND (reference sequence). This CDR3 contains 15 residues. Trimming removed 6 bases from V and 4 bases from J; junction bases left unmatched: 8.

This clonotype appeared a few times. The rearrangement uses TRBV11-2 and TRBJ2-7, with 12 bases fitting TRBD2. This CDR3 contains 16 residues. Germline loops: CDR1 SGHAT, CDR2 FQNNGV. V dropped 4 bases and J dropped 3; count of bases not matched to a gene: 7. CDR3 bases: TGTGCCAGCAGCTCACTAGCGGGGGGACGGCACTACGAGCAGTACTTC. It translates to CASSSLAGGRHYEQYF.

With regard to this clonotype: The junction departs from germline at one end; a sequencing error may be responsible. The chain recombines TRBV4-1 with TRBJ1-2, with D possibly TRBD1 on 5 matching bases. Per germline, CDR1 MGHRA and CDR2 YSYEKL. The CDR3 extends over 15 amino acids. CDR3 amino acids: CASGQEWYTGDGYTF. The CDR3 bases are TGCGCCAGCGGCCAAGAGTGGTATACAGGAGATGGCTACACCTTC.

Here the CDR3 reads CAGTTYDRRGNQPQHF. CDR3 sequence (DNA): TGTGCCGGCACTACTTATGACAGGAGGGGCAATCAGCCCCAGCATTTT. J is TRBJ1-5 and V is TRBV6-1; tentative D call: TRBD1 (6 bases). The CDR3 consists of 16 residues. Trimming shortened V by 11 bases and J by 2 bases, and 22 bases separated the two germline ends. Germline V CDR1 and CDR2: MNHNS, SASEGT.

The V call is TRBV12-3 or TRBV12-4, the J call TRBJ2-2; 9 nucleotides align to TRBD2. V was pared by 8 bases and J by 5 bases, with 12 bases of the junction left unmatched. This CDR3 comprises 16 residues. In DNA, the CDR3 is TGTGCCAGCTTGGTCCTGCGGGGGGGGCAAACCGGGGAGCTGTTTTTT. Its translation: CASLVLRGGQTGELFF.

This rearrangement joins TRBV24-1 to TRBJ2-3; a weak D match, TRBD1 (6 bases). Trimming pared 1 base from V and 2 bases from J, leaving 9 bases between. Germline V gene lookup returns CDR1 KGHDR and CDR2 SFDVKD. The CDR3 is made up of 15 amino acids. The CDR3 protein is CATSDLGGNTDTQYF. The CDR3 DNA reads TGTGCCACCAGTGATTTAGGGGGTAACACAGATACGCAGTATTTT.

V is TRBV20-1 and J is TRBJ2-7; TRBD2 agrees at 9 bases. V shed 0 bases, J shed 2 bases, and the junction held 5 bases outside the gene matches. The CDR3 has 15 amino acids. The V gene's germline CDR1 is DFQATT and CDR2 SNEGSKA (reference sequence). CDR3 nucleotide sequence: TGCAGTGCTAGAGATCGGGCTAGCGGGGCCTACGAGCAGTACTTC. This codes for CSARDRASGAYEQYF.

This chain uses TRBV29-1 with TRBJ2-1; D is unclear. Germline values: CDR1 SQVTM, CDR2 ANQGSEA. The CDR3 is 15 residues long. The V end lost 5 bases, the J end lost 5 bases, and 19 bases lay between the germline ends. The CDR3 coding sequence is TGCAGCGTTTCAACGGGCATACTATCCGACAATGAGCAGTTCTTC. This gives the protein CSVSTGILSDNEQFF.

The V call is TRBV19, the J call TRBJ1-2, with 10 bases aligning to TRBD1. CDR3 length: 13 amino acids. The ends lost 7 bases at V and 5 bases at J; junction bases unmatched: 4. Germline-derived CDR1 and CDR2 are LNHDA and SQIVND (reference sequence). As DNA, the CDR3 is TGTGCCAGTACCTCGGGACAGGGGTATGGCTACACCTTC. Protein sequence: CASTSGQGYGYTF.

The gene calls are TRBV4-1 and TRBJ2-1; D possibly matches TRBD1 or TRBD2 (5 bases each). V was cut by 0 bases and J by 8 bases, with 14 bases left in between. This CDR3 spans 15 amino acids. CDR1 is MGHRA and CDR2 is YSYEKL in the germline V gene. The CDR3 loop reads CASSQDKLVGDEQFF. The CDR3 coding sequence is TGCGCCAGCAGCCAAGATAAGCTAGTGGGGGATGAGCAGTTCTTC.